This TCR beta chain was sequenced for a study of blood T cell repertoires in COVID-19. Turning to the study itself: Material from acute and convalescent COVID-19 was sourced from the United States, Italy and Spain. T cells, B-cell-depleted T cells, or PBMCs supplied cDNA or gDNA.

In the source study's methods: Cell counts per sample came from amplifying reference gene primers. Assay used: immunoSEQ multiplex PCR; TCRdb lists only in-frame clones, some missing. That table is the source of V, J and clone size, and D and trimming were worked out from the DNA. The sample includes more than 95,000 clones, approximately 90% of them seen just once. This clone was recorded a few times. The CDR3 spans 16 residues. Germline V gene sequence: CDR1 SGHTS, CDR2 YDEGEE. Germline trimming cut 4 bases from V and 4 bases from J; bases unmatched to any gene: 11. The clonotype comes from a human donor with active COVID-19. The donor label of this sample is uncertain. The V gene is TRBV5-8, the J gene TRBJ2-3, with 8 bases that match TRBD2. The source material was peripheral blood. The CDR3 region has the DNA TGTGCCAGCAGCCGAGGTAGCGGGGTTCGGGCAGATACGCAGTATTTT. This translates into CASSRGSGVRADTQYF.